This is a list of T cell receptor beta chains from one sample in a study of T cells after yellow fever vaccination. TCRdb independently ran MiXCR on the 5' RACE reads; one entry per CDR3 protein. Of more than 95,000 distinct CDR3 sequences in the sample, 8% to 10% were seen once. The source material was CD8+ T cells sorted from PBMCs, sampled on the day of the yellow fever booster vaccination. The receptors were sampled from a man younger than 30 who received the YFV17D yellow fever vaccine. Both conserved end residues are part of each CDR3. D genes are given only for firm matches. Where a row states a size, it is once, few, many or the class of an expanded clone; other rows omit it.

cdr3_aa: CASSLAVVNTGELFF; cdr3_nt: TGTGCCAGCAGCTTGGCAGTGGTCAACACCGGGGAGCTGTTTTTT; cdr3_length: 15; d_call: .; clone_size: .; v_call: TRBV5-5; j_call: TRBJ2-2
cdr3_aa: CSASSLAGGLEQYF; cdr3_nt: TGCAGTGCTAGTAGCTTAGCGGGGGGGCTAGAGCAGTACTTC; cdr3_length: 14; d_call: TRBD2; clone_size: many; v_call: TRBV20-1; j_call: TRBJ2-7
cdr3_aa: CASSQEERTGVETQYF; cdr3_nt: TGCGCCAGCAGCCAAGAAGAAAGGACAGGGGTAGAGACCCAGTACTTC; cdr3_length: 16; d_call: TRBD1; clone_size: .; v_call: TRBV4-3; j_call: TRBJ2-5
cdr3_aa: CASSARDRVLSPLHF; cdr3_nt: TGTGCCAGCAGTGCCCGGGACAGGGTCTTATCACCCCTCCACTTT; cdr3_length: 15; d_call: TRBD1; clone_size: .; v_call: TRBV27; j_call: TRBJ1-6
cdr3_aa: CASSWNRGANYGYTF; cdr3_nt: TGTGCCAGCAGTTGGAACAGGGGAGCTAACTATGGCTACACCTTC; cdr3_length: 15; d_call: TRBD1; clone_size: few; v_call: TRBV6-2/TRBV6-3; j_call: TRBJ1-2
cdr3_aa: CASSQDTSVSF; cdr3_nt: TGCGCCAGCAGCCAAGATACGAGCGTCAGCTTC; cdr3_length: 11; d_call: .; clone_size: few; v_call: TRBV4-1; j_call: TRBJ1-2
cdr3_aa: CASSESMTRGSYEQYF; cdr3_nt: TGTGCCAGCAGTGAGAGTATGACCCGAGGGTCCTACGAGCAGTACTTC; cdr3_length: 16; d_call: .; clone_size: few; v_call: TRBV2; j_call: TRBJ2-7
cdr3_aa: CASSHEGATYEQYF; cdr3_nt: TGCGCCAGCAGCCATGAAGGGGCGACCTACGAGCAGTACTTC; cdr3_length: 14; d_call: .; clone_size: many; v_call: TRBV4-3; j_call: TRBJ2-7
cdr3_aa: CASSKGTGEYEQYF; cdr3_nt: TGCGCCAGCAGTAAAGGGACAGGGGAATACGAGCAGTACTTC; cdr3_length: 14; d_call: TRBD1; clone_size: .; v_call: TRBV5-1; j_call: TRBJ2-7
cdr3_aa: CASSVEVSSYEQYF; cdr3_nt: TGTGCCAGCAGCGTAGAGGTAAGCTCCTACGAGCAGTACTTC; cdr3_length: 14; d_call: .; clone_size: .; v_call: TRBV9; j_call: TRBJ2-7
cdr3_aa: CASSQGGDRYYNEQFF; cdr3_nt: TGCGCCAGCAGCCAAGGTGGGGACAGGTACTACAATGAGCAGTTCTTC; cdr3_length: 16; d_call: TRBD1; clone_size: few; v_call: TRBV4-3; j_call: TRBJ2-1
cdr3_aa: CASSHPGQGSNYGYTF; cdr3_nt: TGTGCCAGCAGCCACCCGGGACAGGGTTCAAACTATGGCTACACCTTC; cdr3_length: 16; d_call: TRBD1; clone_size: few; v_call: TRBV4-2; j_call: TRBJ1-2
cdr3_aa: CASSRGRVDTQYF; cdr3_nt: TGTGCCAGCAGCAGGGGGCGAGTAGATACGCAGTATTTT; cdr3_length: 13; d_call: TRBD1; clone_size: few; v_call: TRBV6-5; j_call: TRBJ2-3
cdr3_aa: CASSFIGNTEAFF; cdr3_nt: TGTGCCAGCAGTTTTATTGGGAACACTGAAGCTTTCTTT; cdr3_length: 13; d_call: .; clone_size: .; v_call: TRBV12-3/TRBV12-4; j_call: TRBJ1-1
cdr3_aa: CASSAGTSLADTQYF; cdr3_nt: TGTGCCAGCAGCGCCGGGACTAGCTTGGCAGATACGCAGTATTTT; cdr3_length: 15; d_call: TRBD2; clone_size: .; v_call: TRBV9; j_call: TRBJ2-3
cdr3_aa: CASSDLYRDGGWTNVLTF; cdr3_nt: TGTGCCAGCAGTGACCTCTACCGGGACGGGGGCTGGACCAACGTCCTGACTTTC; cdr3_length: 18; d_call: .; clone_size: .; v_call: TRBV2; j_call: TRBJ2-6
cdr3_aa: CASSFGGPGNTIYF; cdr3_nt: TGTGCCAGCAGTTTTGGGGGACCTGGAAACACCATATATTTT; cdr3_length: 14; d_call: .; clone_size: many; v_call: TRBV12-3/TRBV12-4; j_call: TRBJ1-3
cdr3_aa: CASSIPGQGNEKLFF; cdr3_nt: TGCGCCAGCAGCATACCGGGACAGGGTAATGAAAAACTGTTTTTT; cdr3_length: 15; d_call: TRBD1; clone_size: .; v_call: TRBV4-1; j_call: TRBJ1-4
cdr3_aa: CASGAVPNYGYTF; cdr3_nt: TGTGCCAGCGGGGCGGTTCCTAACTATGGCTACACCTTC; cdr3_length: 13; d_call: .; clone_size: .; v_call: TRBV2; j_call: TRBJ1-2
cdr3_aa: CASSPLGIIRVGYTF; cdr3_nt: TGTGCCAGCAGTCCCTTGGGCATAATCAGAGTTGGCTACACCTTC; cdr3_length: 15; d_call: .; clone_size: .; v_call: TRBV5-4; j_call: TRBJ1-2
cdr3_aa: CASSQTSVAYEQYF; cdr3_nt: TGTGCCAGCAGCCAAACTAGCGTTGCCTACGAGCAGTACTTC; cdr3_length: 14; d_call: TRBD2; clone_size: .; v_call: TRBV4-2; j_call: TRBJ2-7
cdr3_aa: CASSVVRAIF; cdr3_nt: TGTGCCAGCAGCGTAGTCAGGGCAATCTTT; cdr3_length: 10; d_call: .; clone_size: few; v_call: TRBV9; j_call: TRBJ1-4
cdr3_aa: CASSRQGSEQYF; cdr3_nt: TGTGCCAGCAGTCGGCAGGGTAGCGAGCAGTACTTC; cdr3_length: 12; d_call: .; clone_size: few; v_call: TRBV6-2/TRBV6-3; j_call: TRBJ2-7
cdr3_aa: CASSMYLDSAYEQYF; cdr3_nt: TGTGCCAGTAGTATGTATCTTGACTCAGCCTACGAGCAGTACTTC; cdr3_length: 15; d_call: .; clone_size: .; v_call: TRBV19; j_call: TRBJ2-7
cdr3_aa: CSASKAGEHEQYF; cdr3_nt: TGCAGTGCTAGCAAGGCAGGGGAGCACGAGCAGTACTTC; cdr3_length: 13; d_call: .; clone_size: few; v_call: TRBV20-1; j_call: TRBJ2-7
cdr3_aa: CASSYSFGWTSADTQYF; cdr3_nt: TGTGCCAGCAGTTACTCTTTCGGGTGGACATCAGCAGATACGCAGTATTTT; cdr3_length: 17; d_call: .; clone_size: .; v_call: TRBV6-2/TRBV6-3; j_call: TRBJ2-3
cdr3_aa: CASSYASGGISYNEQFF; cdr3_nt: TGTGCCAGCAGTTACGCTAGCGGGGGGATCTCCTACAATGAGCAGTTCTTC; cdr3_length: 17; d_call: TRBD2; clone_size: .; v_call: TRBV6-5; j_call: TRBJ2-1
cdr3_aa: CASSSQSEDTQYF; cdr3_nt: TGTGCCAGCAGTTCACAATCAGAGGATACGCAGTATTTT; cdr3_length: 13; d_call: .; clone_size: .; v_call: TRBV6-6; j_call: TRBJ2-3
cdr3_aa: CASSLGQGIDTQYF; cdr3_nt: TGTGCCAGCAGCTTAGGGCAGGGGATAGATACGCAGTATTTT; cdr3_length: 14; d_call: .; clone_size: .; v_call: TRBV7-3; j_call: TRBJ2-3
cdr3_aa: CASATRDRLGGEQYF; cdr3_nt: TGCGCCAGCGCGACCAGGGACAGGCTGGGGGGCGAGCAGTACTTC; cdr3_length: 15; d_call: TRBD1; clone_size: .; v_call: TRBV4-1; j_call: TRBJ2-7
cdr3_aa: CSARDSTSGGNEQFF; cdr3_nt: TGCAGTGCTAGAGATAGTACTAGCGGGGGCAATGAGCAGTTCTTC; cdr3_length: 15; d_call: TRBD2; clone_size: few; v_call: TRBV20-1; j_call: TRBJ2-1
cdr3_aa: CSARPSLNTEAFF; cdr3_nt: TGCAGTGCTAGACCCAGTCTGAACACTGAAGCTTTCTTT; cdr3_length: 13; d_call: .; clone_size: .; v_call: TRBV20-1; j_call: TRBJ1-1
cdr3_aa: CASISSGTGELFF; cdr3_nt: TGTGCCAGCATATCTTCCGGAACCGGGGAGCTGTTTTTT; cdr3_length: 13; d_call: .; clone_size: .; v_call: TRBV2; j_call: TRBJ2-2
cdr3_aa: CASSLDRVITGELFF; cdr3_nt: TGCGCCAGCAGCTTGGACAGGGTTATCACCGGGGAGCTGTTTTTT; cdr3_length: 15; d_call: .; clone_size: .; v_call: TRBV5-1; j_call: TRBJ2-2
cdr3_aa: CASSQDLPYEQYF; cdr3_nt: TGTGCCAGCAGCCAAGATCTGCCATACGAGCAGTACTTC; cdr3_length: 13; d_call: .; clone_size: .; v_call: TRBV14; j_call: TRBJ2-7
cdr3_aa: CASSGGGKTEAFF; cdr3_nt: TGTGCCAGCAGCGGGGGGGGAAAAACTGAAGCTTTCTTT; cdr3_length: 13; d_call: .; clone_size: .; v_call: TRBV11-2; j_call: TRBJ1-1
cdr3_aa: CASSHLGVSDTEAFF; cdr3_nt: TGCGCCAGCAGCCACCTCGGGGTTAGCGACACTGAAGCTTTCTTT; cdr3_length: 15; d_call: .; clone_size: few; v_call: TRBV4-1; j_call: TRBJ1-1
cdr3_aa: CASSQDSRRTLTDTQYF; cdr3_nt: TGCGCCAGCAGCCAAGATAGCCGGCGGACCCTCACAGATACGCAGTATTTT; cdr3_length: 17; d_call: .; clone_size: few; v_call: TRBV4-3; j_call: TRBJ2-3
cdr3_aa: CASRASGGFYEQYF; cdr3_nt: TGTGCCAGCAGGGCTAGCGGGGGGTTCTACGAGCAGTACTTC; cdr3_length: 14; d_call: TRBD2; clone_size: .; v_call: TRBV13; j_call: TRBJ2-7
cdr3_aa: CASSIIRDRPYEQYF; cdr3_nt: TGTGCCAGCAGTATAATCCGGGACAGACCCTACGAGCAGTACTTC; cdr3_length: 15; d_call: TRBD1; clone_size: once; v_call: TRBV27; j_call: TRBJ2-7
cdr3_aa: CASTQGAEGYTF; cdr3_nt: TGTGCCAGCACCCAGGGGGCGGAAGGCTACACCTTC; cdr3_length: 12; d_call: TRBD1; clone_size: .; v_call: TRBV12-3/TRBV12-4; j_call: TRBJ1-2
cdr3_aa: CASSLSGLGGQPQHF; cdr3_nt: TGTGCCAGCAGCTTGTCGGGATTGGGCGGTCAGCCCCAGCATTTT; cdr3_length: 15; d_call: .; clone_size: .; v_call: TRBV5-6; j_call: TRBJ1-5
cdr3_aa: CASNLGSNTGELFF; cdr3_nt: TGTGCCAGCAACCTCGGGTCAAACACCGGGGAGCTGTTTTTT; cdr3_length: 14; d_call: .; clone_size: few; v_call: TRBV12-3/TRBV12-4; j_call: TRBJ2-2